This T cell receptor (beta chain) derives from a study of CD8+ T cells in alopecia areata. Study in general: Among treated patients, oral tofacitinib was administered at 5 to 10 mg twice daily. Tofacitinib dosing lasted 6 to 18 months, which was then followed by 6 months off drug. Whole-study findings and limits: The study also sequences resident alphabeta T cells of normal skin in scalp samples.

RNA extraction was followed by reverse transcription into cDNA, which acted as the sequencing template. TCRdb's table, derived via immunoSEQ multiplex PCR, lists solely in-frame clones and lacks some. The repertoire consists of hundreds of thousands of clones, with under 80% occurring once and the leading ten covering around 1.2%. Comments on this clone: Its antigen remains unknown.

As part of sample collection, lesional scalp punch biopsies and peripheral blood were taken from alopecia areata patients. CDR3 size: 11 residues. CDR1 is GTSNPN, CDR2 SVGIG, per germline (reference sequence). V lost 1 base to trimming and J lost 8 bases, with 8 bases between them. Material: CD4+ T cells sorted from blood, obtained at week 0. The V and J genes are TRBV30 and TRBJ1-2, with D maybe TRBD1 (6 bases). This TCR came from a human donor with alopecia areata. CDR3 residues: CAWSEDRGYTF. CDR3 nucleotide sequence: TGTGCCTGGAGTGAGGACAGAGGCTACACCTTC.